What follows describes a single T cell receptor (beta chain). These data belong to a study of blood T cell repertoires in COVID-19. The V segment lost 4 bases and the J segment 6 bases; nucleotides outside the gene matches: 6. The CDR3 contains 14 residues. Germline V gene sequence: CDR1 SGHVS, CDR2 FQNEAQ. Using immunoSEQ multiplex PCR, the repertoire was profiled, and TCRdb retains in-frame clones only, with some absent. The table includes about 140,000 clones, almost 80% detected once. Specimen: PBMCs or T cells enriched from blood (not recorded which). The TCR comes from a woman aged 50 to 60 who had recovered from COVID-19. The chain couples TRBV7-8 to TRBJ1-2; 9 positions agree with TRBD1. The CDR3 DNA is TGTGCCAGCAGCTCCCTGGGACAGGGCCATGGCTACACCTTC. It encodes CASSSLGQGHGYTF. Variable domain in full (rest from reference TRBV7-8 and TRBJ1-2): GAGVSQSPRYKVAKRGQDVALRCDPISGHVSLFWYQQALGQGPEFLTYFQNEAQLDKSGLPSDRFFAERPEGSVSTLKIQRTQQEDSAVYLCASSSLGQGHGYTFGSGTRLTVV.